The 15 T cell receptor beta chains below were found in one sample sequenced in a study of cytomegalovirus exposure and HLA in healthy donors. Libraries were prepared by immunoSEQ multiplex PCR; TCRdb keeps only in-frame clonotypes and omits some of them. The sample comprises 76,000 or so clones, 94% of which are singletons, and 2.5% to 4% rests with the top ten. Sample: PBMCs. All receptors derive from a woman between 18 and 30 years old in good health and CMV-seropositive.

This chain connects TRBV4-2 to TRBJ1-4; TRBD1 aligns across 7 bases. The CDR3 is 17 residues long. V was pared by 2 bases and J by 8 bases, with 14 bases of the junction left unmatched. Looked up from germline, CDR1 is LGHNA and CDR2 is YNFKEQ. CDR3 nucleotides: TGTGCCAGCAGCCAAAGGGGGATACAGGGGATGGGAGAAAAACTGTTTTTT. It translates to CASSQRGIQGMGEKLFF.

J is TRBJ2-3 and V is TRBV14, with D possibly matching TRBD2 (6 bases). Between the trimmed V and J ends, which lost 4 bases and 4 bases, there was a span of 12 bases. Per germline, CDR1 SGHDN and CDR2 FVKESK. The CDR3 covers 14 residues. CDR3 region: CASSRSGGADTQYF. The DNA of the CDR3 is TGTGCCAGCAGCCGTAGCGGAGGAGCAGATACGCAGTATTTT.

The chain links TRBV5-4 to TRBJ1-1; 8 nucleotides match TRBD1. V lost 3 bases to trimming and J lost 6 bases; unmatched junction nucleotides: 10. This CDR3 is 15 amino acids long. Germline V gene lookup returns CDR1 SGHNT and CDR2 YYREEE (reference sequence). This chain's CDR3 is CASSSKTGGGAEAFF. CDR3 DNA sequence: TGTGCCAGCAGCTCCAAAACAGGGGGTGGCGCTGAAGCTTTCTTT.

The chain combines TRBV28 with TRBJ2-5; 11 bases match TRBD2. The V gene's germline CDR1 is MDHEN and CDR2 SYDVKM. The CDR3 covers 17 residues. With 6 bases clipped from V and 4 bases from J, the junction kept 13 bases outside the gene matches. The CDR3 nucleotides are TGTGCCAGCAGCGTACTTTCGACTAGCGGGATGGGAGAGACCCAGTACTTC. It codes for CASSVLSTSGMGETQYF. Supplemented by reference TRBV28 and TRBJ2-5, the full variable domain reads DVKVTQSSRYLVKRTGEKVFLECVQDMDHENMFWYRQDPGLGLRLIYFSYDVKMKEKGDIPEGYSVSREKKERFSLILESASTNQTSMYLCASSVLSTSGMGETQYFGPGTRLLVL.

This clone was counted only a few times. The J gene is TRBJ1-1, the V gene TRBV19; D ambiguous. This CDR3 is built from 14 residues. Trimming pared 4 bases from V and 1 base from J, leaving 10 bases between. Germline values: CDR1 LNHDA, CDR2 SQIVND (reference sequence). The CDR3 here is CASSRGLTNTEAFF. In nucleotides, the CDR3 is TGTGCCAGTAGTAGAGGGCTGACGAACACTGAAGCTTTCTTT.

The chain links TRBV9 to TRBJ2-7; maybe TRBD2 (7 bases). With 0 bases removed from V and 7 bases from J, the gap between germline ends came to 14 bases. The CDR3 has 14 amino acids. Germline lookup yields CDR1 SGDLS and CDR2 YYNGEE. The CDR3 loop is CASSVGGGRREQYF. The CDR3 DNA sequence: TGTGCCAGCAGCGTAGGGGGGGGGCGGCGGGAGCAGTACTTC.

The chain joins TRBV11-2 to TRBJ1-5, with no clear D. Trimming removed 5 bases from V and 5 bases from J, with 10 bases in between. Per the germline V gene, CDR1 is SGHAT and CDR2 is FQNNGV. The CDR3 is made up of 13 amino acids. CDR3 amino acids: CASSATRYQPQHF. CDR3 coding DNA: TGTGCCAGCAGCGCGACAAGATATCAGCCCCAGCATTTT.

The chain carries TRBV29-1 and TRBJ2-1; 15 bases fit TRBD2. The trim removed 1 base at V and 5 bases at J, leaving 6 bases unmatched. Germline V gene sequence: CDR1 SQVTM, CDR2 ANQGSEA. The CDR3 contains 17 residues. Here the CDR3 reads CSVEGGLAGGRDNEQFF. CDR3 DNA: TGCAGCGTTGAAGGGGGACTAGCGGGGGGACGCGACAATGAGCAGTTCTTC.

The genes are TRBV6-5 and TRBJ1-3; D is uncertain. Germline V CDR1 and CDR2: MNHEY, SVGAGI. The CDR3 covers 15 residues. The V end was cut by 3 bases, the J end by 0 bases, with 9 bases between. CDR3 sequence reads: CASSYARHSGNTIYF. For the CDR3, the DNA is TGTGCCAGCAGTTATGCCAGACACTCTGGAAACACCATATATTTT.

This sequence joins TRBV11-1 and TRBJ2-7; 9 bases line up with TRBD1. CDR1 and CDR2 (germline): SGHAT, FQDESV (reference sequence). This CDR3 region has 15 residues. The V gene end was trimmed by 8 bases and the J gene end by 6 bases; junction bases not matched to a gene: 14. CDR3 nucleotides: TGTGCCAGCCGGCAAACCGGGACAGGGCATAGCGAGCAGTACTTC. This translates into CASRQTGTGHSEQYF. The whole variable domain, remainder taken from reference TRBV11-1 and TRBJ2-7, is EAEVAQSPRYKITEKSQAVAFWCDPISGHATLYWYRQILGQGPELLVQFQDESVVDDSQLPKDRFSAERLKGVDSTLKIQPAELGDSAMYLCASRQTGTGHSEQYFGPGTRLTVT.

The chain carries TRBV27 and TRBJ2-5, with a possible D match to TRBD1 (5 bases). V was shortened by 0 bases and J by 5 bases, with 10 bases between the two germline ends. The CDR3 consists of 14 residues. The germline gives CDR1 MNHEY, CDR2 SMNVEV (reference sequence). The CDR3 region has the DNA TGTGCCAGCAGTTTATCAGGGGAAATGGAGACCCAGTACTTC. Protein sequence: CASSLSGEMETQYF.

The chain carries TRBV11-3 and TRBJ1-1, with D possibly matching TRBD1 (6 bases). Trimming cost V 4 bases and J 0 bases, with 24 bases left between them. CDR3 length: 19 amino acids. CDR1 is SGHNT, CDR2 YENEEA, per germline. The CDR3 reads CASSSSRYRERAVNTEAFF. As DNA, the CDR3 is TGTGCCAGCAGCTCCTCAAGGTACAGGGAGCGCGCGGTGAACACTGAAGCTTTCTTT.

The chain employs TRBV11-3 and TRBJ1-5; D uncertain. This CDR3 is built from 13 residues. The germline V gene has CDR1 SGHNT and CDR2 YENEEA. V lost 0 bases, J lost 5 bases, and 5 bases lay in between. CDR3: CASSLDRDQPQHF. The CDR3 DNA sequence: TGTGCCAGCAGCTTAGATCGGGATCAGCCCCAGCATTTT. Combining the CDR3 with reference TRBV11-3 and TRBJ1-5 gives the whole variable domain EAGVVQSPRYKIIEKKQPVAFWCNPISGHNTLYWYLQNLGQGPELLIRYENEEAVDDSQLPKDRFSAERLKGVDSTLKIQPAELGDSAVYLCASSLDRDQPQHFGDGTRLSIL.

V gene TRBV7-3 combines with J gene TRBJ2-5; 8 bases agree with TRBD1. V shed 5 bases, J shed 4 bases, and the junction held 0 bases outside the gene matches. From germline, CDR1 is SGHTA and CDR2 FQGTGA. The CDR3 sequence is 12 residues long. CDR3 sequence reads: CASSDRGETQYF. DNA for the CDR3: TGTGCCAGCAGCGACAGGGGAGAGACCCAGTACTTC.

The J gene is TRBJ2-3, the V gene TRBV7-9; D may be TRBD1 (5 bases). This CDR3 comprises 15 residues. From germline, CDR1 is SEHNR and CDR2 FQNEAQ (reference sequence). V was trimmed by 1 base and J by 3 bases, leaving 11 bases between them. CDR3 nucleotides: TGTGCCAGCAGCTTAGATAGGGGATTTACAGATACGCAGTATTTT. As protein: CASSLDRGFTDTQYF.